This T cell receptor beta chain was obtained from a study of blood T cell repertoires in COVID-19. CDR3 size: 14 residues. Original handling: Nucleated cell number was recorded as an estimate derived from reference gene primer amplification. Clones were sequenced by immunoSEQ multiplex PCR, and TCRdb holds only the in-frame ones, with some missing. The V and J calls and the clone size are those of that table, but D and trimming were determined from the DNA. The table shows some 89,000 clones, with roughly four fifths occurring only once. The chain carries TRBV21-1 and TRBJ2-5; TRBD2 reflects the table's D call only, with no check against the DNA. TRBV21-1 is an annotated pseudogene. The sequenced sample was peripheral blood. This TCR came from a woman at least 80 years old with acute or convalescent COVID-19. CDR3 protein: CASSKKEDRETQYF. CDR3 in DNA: TGTGCCAGCAGCAAAAAGGAGGATAGAGAGACCCAGTACTTC.